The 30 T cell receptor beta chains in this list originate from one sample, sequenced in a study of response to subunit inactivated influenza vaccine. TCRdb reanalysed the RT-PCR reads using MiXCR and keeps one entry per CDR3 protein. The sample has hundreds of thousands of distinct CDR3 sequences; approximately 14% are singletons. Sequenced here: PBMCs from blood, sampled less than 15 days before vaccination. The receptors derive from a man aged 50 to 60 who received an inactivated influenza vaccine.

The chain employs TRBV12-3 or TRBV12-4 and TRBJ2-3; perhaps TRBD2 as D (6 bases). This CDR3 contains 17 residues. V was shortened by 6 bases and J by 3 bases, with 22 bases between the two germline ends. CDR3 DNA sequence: TGTGCCAGCAGCACCACCGCCGGCAGGGAGGTTACAGATACGCAGTATTTT. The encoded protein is CASSTTAGREVTDTQYF.

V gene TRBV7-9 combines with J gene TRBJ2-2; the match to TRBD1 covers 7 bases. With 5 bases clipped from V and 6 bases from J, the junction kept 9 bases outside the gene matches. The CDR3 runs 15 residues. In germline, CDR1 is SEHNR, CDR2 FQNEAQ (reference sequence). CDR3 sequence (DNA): TGTGCCAGCAGCCTAAGGGACAGCCCGCCCGGGGAGCTGTTTTTT. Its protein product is CASSLRDSPPGELFF.

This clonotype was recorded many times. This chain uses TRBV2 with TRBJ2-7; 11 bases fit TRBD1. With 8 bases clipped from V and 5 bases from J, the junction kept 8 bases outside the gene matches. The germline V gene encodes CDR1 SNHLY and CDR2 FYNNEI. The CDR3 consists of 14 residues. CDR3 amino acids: CASLRDRGGDEQYF. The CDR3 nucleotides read TGTGCCAGCTTAAGGGACAGGGGGGGCGACGAGCAGTACTTC. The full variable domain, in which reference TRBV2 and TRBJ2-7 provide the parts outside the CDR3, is EPEVTQTPSHQVTQMGQEVILRCVPISNHLYFYWYRQILGQKVEFLVSFYNNEISEKSEIFDDQFSVERPDGSNFTLKIRSTKLEDSAMYFCASLRDRGGDEQYFGPGTRLTVT.

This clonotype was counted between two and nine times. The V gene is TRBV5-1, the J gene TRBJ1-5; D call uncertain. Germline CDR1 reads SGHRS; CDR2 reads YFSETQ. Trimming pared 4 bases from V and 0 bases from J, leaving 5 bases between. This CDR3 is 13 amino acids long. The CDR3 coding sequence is TGCGCCAGCAGCCATGATAGCAATCAGCCCCAGCATTTT. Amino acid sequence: CASSHDSNQPQHF.

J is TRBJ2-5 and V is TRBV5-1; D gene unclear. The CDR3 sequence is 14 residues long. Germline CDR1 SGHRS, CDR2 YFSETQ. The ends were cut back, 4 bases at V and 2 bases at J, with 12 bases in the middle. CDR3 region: CASSTGSLQETQYF. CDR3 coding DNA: TGCGCCAGCAGCACCGGCTCATTGCAAGAGACCCAGTACTTC.

For the CDR3, the DNA is TGTGCCAGCAGCCCGTGGGGGGGAGAAAAACTGTTTTTT. Translation: CASSPWGGEKLFF. The genes are TRBV7-2 and TRBJ1-4, with a weak D call TRBD1 (5 bases). Germline V gene sequence: CDR1 SGHTA, CDR2 FQGNSA. This CDR3 has 13 amino acids. V was shortened by 5 bases and J by 8 bases, with 12 bases between the two germline ends.

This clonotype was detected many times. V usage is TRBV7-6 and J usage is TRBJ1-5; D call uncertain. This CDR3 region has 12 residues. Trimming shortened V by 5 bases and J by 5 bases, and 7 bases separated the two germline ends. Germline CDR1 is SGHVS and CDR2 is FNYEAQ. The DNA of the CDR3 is TGTGCCAGCAGCCAACCGGATCAGCCCCAGCATTTT. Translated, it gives CASSQPDQPQHF.

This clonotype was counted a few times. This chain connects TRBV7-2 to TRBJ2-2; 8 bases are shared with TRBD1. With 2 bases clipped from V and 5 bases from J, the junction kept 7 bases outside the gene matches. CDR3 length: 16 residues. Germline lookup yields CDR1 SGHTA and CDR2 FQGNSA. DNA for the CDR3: TGTGCCAGCAGCTTATTTCAGGGGGCTAGGACCGGGGAGCTGTTTTTT. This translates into CASSLFQGARTGELFF.

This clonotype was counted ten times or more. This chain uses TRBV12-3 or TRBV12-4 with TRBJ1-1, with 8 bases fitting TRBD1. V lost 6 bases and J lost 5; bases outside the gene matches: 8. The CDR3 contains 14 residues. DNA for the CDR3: TGTGCCAGCAGCCGACAGGGGCCGGAGACTGAAGCTTTCTTT. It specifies CASSRQGPETEAFF.

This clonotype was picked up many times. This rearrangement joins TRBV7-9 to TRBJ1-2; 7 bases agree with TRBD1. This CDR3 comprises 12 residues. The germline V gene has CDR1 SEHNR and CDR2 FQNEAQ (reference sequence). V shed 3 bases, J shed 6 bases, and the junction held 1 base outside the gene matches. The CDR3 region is CASSFTGDGYTF. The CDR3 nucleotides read TGTGCCAGCAGCTTTACAGGGGATGGCTACACCTTC.

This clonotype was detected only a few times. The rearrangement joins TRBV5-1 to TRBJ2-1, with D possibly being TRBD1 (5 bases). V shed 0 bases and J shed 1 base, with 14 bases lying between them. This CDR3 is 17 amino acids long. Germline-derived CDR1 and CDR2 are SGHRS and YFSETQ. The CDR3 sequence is CASSLAMARVSYNEQFF. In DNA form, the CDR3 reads TGCGCCAGCAGCTTGGCTATGGCCAGGGTTTCCTACAATGAGCAGTTCTTC. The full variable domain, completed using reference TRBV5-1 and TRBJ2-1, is KAGVTQTPRYLIKTRGQQVTLSCSPISGHRSVSWYQQTPGQGLQFLFEYFSETQRNKGNFPGRFSGRQFSNSRSEMNVSTLELGDSALYLCASSLAMARVSYNEQFFGPGTRLTVL.

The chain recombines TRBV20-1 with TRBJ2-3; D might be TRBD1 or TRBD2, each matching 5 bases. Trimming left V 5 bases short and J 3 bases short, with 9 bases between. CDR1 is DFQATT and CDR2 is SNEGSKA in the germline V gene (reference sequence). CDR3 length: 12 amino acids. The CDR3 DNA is TGCAGTGCTGAGGGGAGAACAGATACGCAGTATTTT. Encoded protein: CSAEGRTDTQYF.

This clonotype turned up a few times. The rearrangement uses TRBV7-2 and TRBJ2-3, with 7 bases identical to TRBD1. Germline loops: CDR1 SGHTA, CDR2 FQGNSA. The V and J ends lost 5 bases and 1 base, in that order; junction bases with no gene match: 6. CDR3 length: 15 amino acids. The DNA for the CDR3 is TGTGCCAGCAGCCCGGGACAGAGCCGCACAGATACGCAGTATTTT. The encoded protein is CASSPGQSRTDTQYF.

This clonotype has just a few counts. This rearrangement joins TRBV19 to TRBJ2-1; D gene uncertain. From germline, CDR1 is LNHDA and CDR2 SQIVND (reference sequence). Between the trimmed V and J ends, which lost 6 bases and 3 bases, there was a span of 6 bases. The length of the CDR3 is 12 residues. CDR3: CASRIGYNEQFF. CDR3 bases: TGTGCCAGTAGGATCGGCTACAATGAGCAGTTCTTC.

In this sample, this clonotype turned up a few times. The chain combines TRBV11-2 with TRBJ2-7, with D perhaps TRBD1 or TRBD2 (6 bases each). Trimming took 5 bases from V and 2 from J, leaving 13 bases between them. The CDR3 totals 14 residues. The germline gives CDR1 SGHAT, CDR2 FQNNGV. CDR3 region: CASSPWRDTYEQYF. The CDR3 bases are TGTGCCAGCAGCCCCTGGCGGGACACCTACGAGCAGTACTTC.

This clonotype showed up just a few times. CDR3 sequence: CASSYPGQGDRNSGNTIYF. The CDR3 DNA sequence: TGTGCCAGCAGTTATCCGGGACAGGGGGACCGAAACTCTGGAAACACCATATATTTT. V is TRBV7-8 and J is TRBJ1-3, with TRBD1 matching 11 bases. J lost 0 bases, V lost 6 bases, and 13 bases had no gene match. This CDR3 has 19 residues. The germline CDR1 and CDR2 sequences are SGHVS and FQNEAQ.

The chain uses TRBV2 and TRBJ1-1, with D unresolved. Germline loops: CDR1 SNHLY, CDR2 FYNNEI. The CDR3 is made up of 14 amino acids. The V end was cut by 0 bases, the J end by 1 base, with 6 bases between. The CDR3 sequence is CASSEANRNTEAFF. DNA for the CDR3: TGTGCCAGCAGTGAAGCAAACAGGAACACTGAAGCTTTCTTT. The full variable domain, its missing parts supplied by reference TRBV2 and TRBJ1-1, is EPEVTQTPSHQVTQMGQEVILRCVPISNHLYFYWYRQILGQKVEFLVSFYNNEISEKSEIFDDQFSVERPDGSNFTLKIRSTKLEDSAMYFCASSEANRNTEAFFGQGTRLTVV.

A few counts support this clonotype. The CDR3 sequence is CASSFIRGVNEQFF. The CDR3 nucleotides read TGTGCCAGCAGTTTTATTAGGGGGGTGAATGAGCAGTTCTTC. The V call is TRBV12-3 or TRBV12-4, the J call TRBJ2-1; D possibly uses TRBD1 or TRBD2 (6 bases each). CDR3 length: 14 amino acids. V lost 3 bases to trimming and J lost 7 bases, with 13 bases between them.

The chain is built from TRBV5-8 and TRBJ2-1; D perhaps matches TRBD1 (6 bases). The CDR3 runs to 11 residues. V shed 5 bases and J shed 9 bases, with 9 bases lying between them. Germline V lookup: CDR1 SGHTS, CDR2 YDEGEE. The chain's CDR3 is CASRSGAEQFF. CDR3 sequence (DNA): TGTGCCAGCAGATCAGGGGCTGAGCAGTTCTTC.

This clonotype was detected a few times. CDR3 region: CSVDELAGAPSSYNEQFF. CDR3 DNA: TGCAGCGTTGACGAACTAGCGGGAGCCCCGAGCTCCTACAATGAGCAGTTCTTC. The rearrangement joins TRBV29-1 to TRBJ2-1, with TRBD2 matching over 11 bases. The J segment lost 0 bases and the V segment lost 3 bases, leaving 10 bases of the junction unmatched. Germline CDR1 SQVTM, CDR2 ANQGSEA. The CDR3 runs 18 residues.

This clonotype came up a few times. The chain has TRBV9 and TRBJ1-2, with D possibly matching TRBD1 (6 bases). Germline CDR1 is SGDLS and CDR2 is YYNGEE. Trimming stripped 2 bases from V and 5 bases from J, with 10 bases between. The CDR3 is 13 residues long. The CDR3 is CASSVLGAYGYTF. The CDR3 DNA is TGTGCCAGCAGCGTTCTGGGGGCGTATGGCTACACCTTC.

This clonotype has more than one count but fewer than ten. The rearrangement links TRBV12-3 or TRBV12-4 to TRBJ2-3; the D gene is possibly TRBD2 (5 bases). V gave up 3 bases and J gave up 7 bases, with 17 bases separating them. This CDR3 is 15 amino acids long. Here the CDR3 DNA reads TGTGCCAGCAGTTTTAGACTGGAGGTTCTTTATACGCAGTATTTT. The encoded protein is CASSFRLEVLYTQYF.

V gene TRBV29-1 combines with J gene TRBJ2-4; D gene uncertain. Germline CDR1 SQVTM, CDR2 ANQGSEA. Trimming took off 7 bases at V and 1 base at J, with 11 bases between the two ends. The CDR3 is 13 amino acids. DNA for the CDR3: TGCAGCGGCCGAGCTGGGGCCAAAAACATTCAGTACTTC. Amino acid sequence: CSGRAGAKNIQYF.

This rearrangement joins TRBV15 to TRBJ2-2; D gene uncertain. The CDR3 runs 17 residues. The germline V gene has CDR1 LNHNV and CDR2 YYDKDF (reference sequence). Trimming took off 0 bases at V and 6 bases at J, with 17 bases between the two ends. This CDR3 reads CATSRDPKLPVAGELFF. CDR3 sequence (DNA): TGTGCCACCAGCAGAGATCCTAAGCTCCCTGTTGCCGGGGAGCTGTTTTTT. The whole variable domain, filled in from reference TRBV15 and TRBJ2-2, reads DAMVIQNPRYQVTQFGKPVTLSCSQTLNHNVMYWYQQKSSQAPKLLFHYYDKDFNNEADTPDNFQSRRPNTSFCFLDIRSPGLGDTAMYLCATSRDPKLPVAGELFFGEGSRLTVL.

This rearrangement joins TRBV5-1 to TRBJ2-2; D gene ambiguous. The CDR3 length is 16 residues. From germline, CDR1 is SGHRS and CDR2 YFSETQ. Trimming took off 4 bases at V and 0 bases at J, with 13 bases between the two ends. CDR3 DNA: TGCGCCAGCAGCCGCTCCGGCACTACGAACACCGGGGAGCTGTTTTTT. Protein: CASSRSGTTNTGELFF. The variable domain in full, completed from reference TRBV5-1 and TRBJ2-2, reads KAGVTQTPRYLIKTRGQQVTLSCSPISGHRSVSWYQQTPGQGLQFLFEYFSETQRNKGNFPGRFSGRQFSNSRSEMNVSTLELGDSALYLCASSRSGTTNTGELFFGEGSRLTVL.

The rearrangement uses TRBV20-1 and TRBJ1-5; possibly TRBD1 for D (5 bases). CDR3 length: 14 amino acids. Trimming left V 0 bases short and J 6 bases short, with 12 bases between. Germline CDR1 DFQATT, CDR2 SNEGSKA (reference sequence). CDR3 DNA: TGCAGTGCTAGAGACGCAGGGCAGGGTCAGCCCCAGCATTTT. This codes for CSARDAGQGQPQHF.

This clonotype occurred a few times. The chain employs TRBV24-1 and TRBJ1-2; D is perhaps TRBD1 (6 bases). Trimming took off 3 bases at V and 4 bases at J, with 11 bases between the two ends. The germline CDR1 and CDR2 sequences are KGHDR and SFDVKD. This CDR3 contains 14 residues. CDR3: CATSDQGRGYGYTF. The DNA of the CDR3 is TGTGCCACCAGTGATCAGGGGCGCGGCTATGGCTACACCTTC.

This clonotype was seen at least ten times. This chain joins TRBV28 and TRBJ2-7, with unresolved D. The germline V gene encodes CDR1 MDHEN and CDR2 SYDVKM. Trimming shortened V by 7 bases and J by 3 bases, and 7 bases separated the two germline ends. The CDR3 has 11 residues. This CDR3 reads CASTLGYEQYF. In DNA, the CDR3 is TGTGCCAGCACCTTGGGCTACGAGCAGTACTTC.

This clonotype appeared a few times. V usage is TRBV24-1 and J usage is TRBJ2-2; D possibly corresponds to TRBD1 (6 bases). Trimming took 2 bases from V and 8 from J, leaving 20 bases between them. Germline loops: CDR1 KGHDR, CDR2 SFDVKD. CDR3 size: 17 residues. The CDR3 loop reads CATSDSAGTSPRGELFF. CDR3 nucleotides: TGTGCCACCAGTGATTCGGCCGGGACAAGCCCCAGGGGGGAGCTGTTTTTT.

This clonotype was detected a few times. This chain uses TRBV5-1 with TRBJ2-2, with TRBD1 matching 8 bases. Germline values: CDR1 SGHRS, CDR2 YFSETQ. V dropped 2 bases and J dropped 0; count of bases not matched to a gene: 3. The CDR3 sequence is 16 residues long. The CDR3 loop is CASSFWGQANTGELFF. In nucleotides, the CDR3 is TGCGCCAGCAGCTTTTGGGGACAGGCGAACACCGGGGAGCTGTTTTTT.